This is a list of T cell receptor beta chains from one sample in a study of PD-1 blockade in classical Hodgkin lymphoma. Only in-frame clones appear in the TCRdb table, and some are missing; sequencing was by immunoSEQ multiplex PCR. The sample lists about 20,000 clones, around 65% occurring once. Sequenced here: peripheral blood mononuclear cells (PBMCs), sampled before the fourth cycle of nivolumab. Receptors were obtained from a human donor with classical Hodgkin lymphoma. Each CDR3 is given with its conserved first and last residue. Each record gives: clone size, V gene, D gene, J gene, CDR3 protein, CDR3 DNA. The D gene is left open where the match is weak. Clone sizes are given selectively: once, few, many, or a class where the clone is expanded.

>.|TRBV7-8|TRBD1|TRBJ2-4
CASSLTRTGVQYF
TGTGCCAGCAGCTTAACCCGGACAGGGGTTCAGTACTTC
>once|TRBV12-5|TRBD2|TRBJ2-1
CASGLANTGTSGVNEQFF
TGTGCTAGTGGTTTGGCCAATACCGGGACTAGCGGCGTCAATGAGCAGTTCTTC
>.|TRBV5-6|.|TRBJ2-3
CASSLRANTDTQYF
TGTGCCAGCAGCTTGCGGGCGAACACAGATACGCAGTATTTT
>.|TRBV7-9|TRBD1|TRBJ1-6
CASNTGVSSPLHF
TGTGCCAGCAATACAGGGGTGTCTTCACCCCTCCACTTT
>.|TRBV15|.|TRBJ1-6
CATSSPPRGVENSPLHF
TGTGCCACCAGCAGCCCCCCGAGAGGGGTAGAGAATTCACCCCTCCACTTT
>.|TRBV7-8|.|TRBJ2-5
CASSLVWGATQETQYF
TGTGCCAGCAGCTTAGTTTGGGGGGCAACCCAGGAGACCCAGTACTTC
>once|TRBV2|.|TRBJ2-7
CASRDPRGSQISGEQYF
TGTGCCAGCAGAGACCCCCGGGGCAGTCAAATCTCTGGCGAGCAGTACTTC
>once|TRBV28|.|TRBJ1-2
CASTHQGLGDYGYTF
TGTGCCAGCACCCATCAGGGACTCGGGGACTATGGCTACACCTTC
>.|TRBV18|.|TRBJ1-6
CASSPQGSNSPLHF
TGTGCCAGCTCACCACAGGGTTCAAATTCACCCCTCCACTTT
>.|TRBV12-5|.|TRBJ2-7
CASGLESPLGTTYEQYF
TGTGCTAGTGGTTTGGAGAGCCCCCTCGGGACAACCTACGAGCAGTACTTC
>.|TRBV4-2|TRBD2|TRBJ2-1
CASSREHSGKYNEQFF
TGTGCCAGCAGCCGCGAGCACAGCGGGAAGTACAATGAGCAGTTCTTC
>few|TRBV27|.|TRBJ2-7
CASSLSRTGYEQYF
TGTGCCAGCAGTTTATCCCGGACGGGGTACGAGCAGTACTTC
>.|TRBV19|.|TRBJ2-5
CASSMGQARQETQYF
TGTGCCAGTAGTATGGGGCAGGCTAGACAAGAGACCCAGTACTTC
>once|TRBV28|TRBD2|TRBJ2-5
CASAIPGAGGVETQYF
TGTGCCAGCGCAATTCCAGGAGCGGGAGGCGTAGAGACCCAGTACTTC
>.|TRBV28|.|TRBJ1-5
CASSTQGWSNQPQHF
TGTGCCAGCAGTACACAGGGTTGGAGCAATCAGCCCCAGCATTTT
>.|TRBV6-4|.|TRBJ2-2
CASSESGNSGELFF
TGCGCCAGCAGTGAATCAGGGAATTCAGGGGAGCTGTTTTTT
>medium-sized|TRBV29-1|.|TRBJ2-1
CSVAEDSSYNEQFF
TGCAGCGTTGCGGAGGATAGCTCCTACAATGAGCAGTTCTTC
>.|TRBV29-1|TRBD2|TRBJ2-7
CSVTGTRNYEQYF
TGCAGCGTAACCGGGACTAGAAACTACGAGCAGTACTTC
>.|TRBV4-1|TRBD2|TRBJ2-1
CASSPLPGLANEQFF
TGCGCCAGCAGCCCTCTCCCGGGACTAGCGAATGAGCAGTTCTTC
>medium-sized|TRBV4-1|TRBD1|TRBJ1-1
CASSQVGTGDPEAFF
TGCGCCAGCAGCCAAGTGGGAACAGGGGACCCTGAAGCTTTCTTT
>.|TRBV11-3|TRBD1|TRBJ2-1
CASSLGQGDNEQFF
TGTGCCAGCAGCTTGGGACAGGGCGACAATGAGCAGTTCTTC
>once|TRBV28|.|TRBJ2-3
CASSLAGLASDTQYF
TGTGCCAGCAGTTTGGCAGGTCTAGCCTCAGATACGCAGTATTTT
>once|TRBV27|TRBD1|TRBJ1-6
CASSSQGNSPLHF
TGTGCCAGCAGTTCACAGGGGAATTCACCCCTCCACTTT
>.|TRBV4-2|TRBD1|TRBJ1-1
CASSQDLNRGQVTEAFF
TGTGCCAGCAGCCAAGATCTCAACAGGGGGCAAGTCACTGAAGCTTTCTTT
>.|TRBV6-5|.|TRBJ2-4
CASSYEGYIQYF
TGTGCCAGCAGTTACGAGGGGTACATTCAGTACTTC
>.|TRBV6-1|.|TRBJ1-1
CASSEIGNTEAFF
TGTGCCAGCAGTGAAATAGGGAACACTGAAGCTTTCTTT
>.|TRBV10-3|TRBD1|TRBJ2-7
CAISGSGGAGEQYF
TGTGCCATCAGTGGCTCAGGGGGCGCTGGCGAGCAGTACTTC
>.|TRBV27|TRBD2|TRBJ2-7
CASSFGTSGTYEQYF
TGTGCCAGCAGTTTTGGGACTAGCGGTACTTACGAGCAGTACTTC
>.|TRBV4-1|TRBD1|TRBJ1-5
CASSQLRIDRGNQPQHF
TGCGCCAGCAGCCAACTCAGGATTGACAGGGGCAATCAGCCCCAGCATTTT
>.|TRBV7-9|.|TRBJ2-7
CASSLAGQSGEQYF
TGTGCCAGCAGCTTAGCGGGTCAGTCTGGAGAGCAGTACTTC
>.|TRBV4-1|.|TRBJ2-3
CASSQVSSGQADTQYF
TGCGCCAGCAGCCAAGTGAGCTCCGGGCAGGCAGATACGCAGTATTTT
>few|TRBV7-3|TRBD1|TRBJ2-7
CASSPSGTGAYEQYF
TGTGCCAGCAGCCCTTCCGGGACAGGGGCTTACGAGCAGTACTTC
>once|TRBV7-2|.|TRBJ2-1
CASSLEGTQNEQFF
TGTGCCAGCAGCTTAGAAGGGACACAGAATGAGCAGTTCTTC
>medium-sized|TRBV15|TRBD1|TRBJ1-2
CATSQDRANYGYTF
TGTGCCACCAGCCAGGACAGGGCTAACTATGGCTACACCTTC
>.|TRBV7-9|.|TRBJ2-1
CASSFRASSYNEQFF
TGTGCCAGCAGTTTCAGGGCTAGCTCCTACAATGAGCAGTTCTTC
>.|TRBV28|.|TRBJ1-2
CASSFLDVYYGYTF
TGTGCCAGCAGTTTCTTGGACGTCTACTATGGCTACACCTTC
>.|TRBV29-1|.|TRBJ2-7
CSVEEGPSAYEQYF
TGCAGCGTTGAAGAAGGACCGAGCGCCTACGAGCAGTACTTC
>once|TRBV30|TRBD1|TRBJ1-6
CAWTQGAYSPLHF
TGTGCCTGGACACAGGGGGCGTATTCACCCCTCCACTTT
>.|TRBV6-1|.|TRBJ2-7
CASSEWPGLEYEQYF
TGTGCCAGCAGTGAATGGCCCGGGTTAGAATACGAGCAGTACTTC
>few|TRBV7-9|.|TRBJ2-2
CASSYYPANTGELFF
TGTGCCAGCAGCTACTACCCCGCGAACACCGGGGAGCTGTTTTTT
>.|TRBV9|.|TRBJ2-2
CASSPRDSSTGELFF
TGTGCCAGCAGCCCCCGGGACTCCTCCACCGGGGAGCTGTTTTTT
>.|TRBV19|.|TRBJ1-3
CASSITGYGNTIYF
TGTGCCAGTAGTATAACAGGGTATGGAAACACCATATATTTT
>few|TRBV27|.|TRBJ1-2
CASSFRVNSYGYTF
TGTGCCAGCAGCTTCAGGGTGAATAGCTATGGCTACACCTTC
>.|TRBV11-1|.|TRBJ2-1
CASSFRNIGDEQFF
TGTGCCAGCAGCTTTCGCAATATAGGGGATGAGCAGTTCTTC
>.|TRBV28|.|TRBJ1-2
CASSSYRTGYGYTF
TGTGCCAGCAGTTCCTACAGGACTGGCTATGGCTACACCTTC
>.|TRBV19|TRBD2|TRBJ2-2
CASSMGGKAPTTGELFF
TGTGCCAGTAGTATGGGGGGGAAGGCTCCTACCACCGGGGAGCTGTTTTTT
>once|TRBV15|.|TRBJ2-7
CATSSPWGVQYF
TGTGCCACCAGCAGTCCGTGGGGTGTGCAGTACTTC
>.|TRBV27|.|TRBJ2-7
CASSSGAGQRYEQYF
TGTGCCAGCAGTTCCGGTGCGGGACAGCGCTACGAGCAGTACTTC
>.|TRBV15|.|TRBJ1-1
CATSRDTRFDTEAFF
TGTGCCACCAGCAGAGATACCCGATTCGATACTGAAGCTTTCTTT
>.|TRBV2|TRBD1|TRBJ2-1
CASNRGLQGNEQFF
TGTGCCAGCAACAGGGGGTTACAGGGCAATGAGCAGTTCTTC
>few|TRBV6-1|TRBD2|TRBJ2-1
CASSEASGHNEQFF
TGTGCCAGCAGTGAGGCTAGCGGCCACAATGAGCAGTTCTTC
>.|TRBV5-1|TRBD2|TRBJ2-1
CASSLTSGPYNEQFF
TGCGCCAGCAGCCTGACTAGCGGGCCATACAATGAGCAGTTCTTC
>few|TRBV28|.|TRBJ1-6
CASSLMSSYNSPLHF
TGTGCCAGCTCACTGATGAGCTCCTATAATTCACCCCTCCACTTT
>.|TRBV4-1|TRBD2|TRBJ2-3
CASSLTSGKDTQYF
TGCGCCAGCAGCCTGACTAGCGGGAAAGATACGCAGTATTTT
>.|TRBV27|.|TRBJ1-1
CASSLDGRNTEAFF
TGTGCCAGCAGTTTAGACGGGCGGAACACTGAAGCTTTCTTT
>.|TRBV2|.|TRBJ2-6
CASSEALVGLVLTF
TGTGCCAGCAGTGAAGCCCTTGTCGGCCTTGTCCTGACTTTC
>.|TRBV27|TRBD1|TRBJ2-3
CASSPTRDRDTQYF
TGTGCCAGCAGTCCGACTCGGGACAGAGATACGCAGTATTTT
>.|TRBV7-6|.|TRBJ1-4
CASSGALRDPSGKLFF
TGTGCCAGCAGTGGGGCTTTGCGGGACCCCTCTGGGAAACTGTTTTTT
>.|TRBV16|TRBD1|TRBJ2-7
CASSQSGGQGYEQYF
TGTGCCAGCAGCCAATCGGGGGGACAGGGGTACGAGCAGTACTTC
>.|TRBV5-1|.|TRBJ2-3
CASSLSGPRTDTQFF
TGCGCCAGCAGCTTATCCGGACCCCGCACAGATACGCAGTTTTTT